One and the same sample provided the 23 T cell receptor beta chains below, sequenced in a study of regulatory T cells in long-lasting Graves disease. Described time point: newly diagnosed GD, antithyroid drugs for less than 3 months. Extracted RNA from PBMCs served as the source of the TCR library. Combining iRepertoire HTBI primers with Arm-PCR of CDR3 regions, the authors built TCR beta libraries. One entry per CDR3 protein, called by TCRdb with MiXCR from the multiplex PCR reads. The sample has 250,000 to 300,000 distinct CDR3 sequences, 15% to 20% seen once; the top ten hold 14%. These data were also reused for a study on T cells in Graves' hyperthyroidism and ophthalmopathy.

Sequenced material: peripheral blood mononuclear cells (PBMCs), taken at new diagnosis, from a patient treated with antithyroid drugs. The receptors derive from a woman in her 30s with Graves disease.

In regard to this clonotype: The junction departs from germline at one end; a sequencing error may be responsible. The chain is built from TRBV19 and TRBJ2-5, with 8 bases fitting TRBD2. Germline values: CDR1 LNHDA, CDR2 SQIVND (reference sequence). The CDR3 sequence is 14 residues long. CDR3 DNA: TGTGGCAGTAGTATAGTCGGGAGGGAAGAGACCCAGTACTTC. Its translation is CGSSIVGREETQYF.

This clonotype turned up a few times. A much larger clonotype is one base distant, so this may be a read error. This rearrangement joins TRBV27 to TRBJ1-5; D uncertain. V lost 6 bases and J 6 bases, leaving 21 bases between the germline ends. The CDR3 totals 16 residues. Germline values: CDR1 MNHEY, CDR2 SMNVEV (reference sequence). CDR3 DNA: TGTGCCAGCAGCCCCGTTACACCTATAGGGAGTCAGCCCCAGCATTTT. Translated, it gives CASSPVTPIGSQPQHF.

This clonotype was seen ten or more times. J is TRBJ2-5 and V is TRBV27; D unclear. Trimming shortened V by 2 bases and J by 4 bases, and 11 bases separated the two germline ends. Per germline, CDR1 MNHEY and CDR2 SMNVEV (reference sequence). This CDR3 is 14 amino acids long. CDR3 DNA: TGTGCCAGCAGTTTAGGACCGAGCGCAGAGACCCAGTACTTC. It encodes CASSLGPSAETQYF.

The CDR3 nucleotides are TGTGCCAGCAGCTTGAGGTCGTCCCCTTTTGACGAGCAGTACTTC. It translates to CASSLRSSPFDEQYF. The chain carries TRBV2 and TRBJ2-7, with D hard to call. With 6 bases removed from V and 5 bases from J, the gap between germline ends came to 20 bases. The germline gives CDR1 SNHLY, CDR2 FYNNEI. CDR3 length: 15 amino acids.

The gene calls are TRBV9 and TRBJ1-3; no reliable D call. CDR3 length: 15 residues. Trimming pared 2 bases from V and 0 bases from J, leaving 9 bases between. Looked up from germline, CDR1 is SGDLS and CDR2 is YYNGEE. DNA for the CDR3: TGTGCCAGCAGCGTCGGGCCCACCTCTGGAAACACCATATATTTT. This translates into CASSVGPTSGNTIYF.

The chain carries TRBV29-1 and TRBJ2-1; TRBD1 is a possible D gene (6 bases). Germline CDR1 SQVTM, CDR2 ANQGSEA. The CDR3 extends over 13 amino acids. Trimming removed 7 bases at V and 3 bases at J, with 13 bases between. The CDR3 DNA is TGCAGCGCCCCGGGACACCTCTACAATGAGCAGTTCTTC. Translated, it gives CSAPGHLYNEQFF.

In DNA, the CDR3 is TGCAGTGCTTCCCTAGCGGGGGCCGCCTACGAGCAGTACTTC. It yields the protein CSASLAGAAYEQYF. This rearrangement joins TRBV20-1 to TRBJ2-7; TRBD2 matches 10 bases. CDR3 length equals 14 residues. The germline V gene encodes CDR1 DFQATT and CDR2 SNEGSKA (reference sequence). V lost 5 bases and J lost 2; bases outside the gene matches: 6.

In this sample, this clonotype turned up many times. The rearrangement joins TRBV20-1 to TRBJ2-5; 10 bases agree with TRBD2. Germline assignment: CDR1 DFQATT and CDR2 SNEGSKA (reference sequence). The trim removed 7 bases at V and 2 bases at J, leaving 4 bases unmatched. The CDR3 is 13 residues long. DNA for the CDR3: TGCAGTGGGGAGCGGGGGGGTCAAGAGACCCAGTACTTC. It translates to CSGERGGQETQYF.

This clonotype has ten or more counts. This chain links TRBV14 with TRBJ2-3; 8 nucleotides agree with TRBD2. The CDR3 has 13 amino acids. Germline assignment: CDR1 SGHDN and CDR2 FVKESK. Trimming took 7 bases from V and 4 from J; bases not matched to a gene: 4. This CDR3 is CASNAGGSDTQYF. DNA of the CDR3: TGTGCCAGCAACGCGGGGGGTTCAGATACGCAGTATTTT.

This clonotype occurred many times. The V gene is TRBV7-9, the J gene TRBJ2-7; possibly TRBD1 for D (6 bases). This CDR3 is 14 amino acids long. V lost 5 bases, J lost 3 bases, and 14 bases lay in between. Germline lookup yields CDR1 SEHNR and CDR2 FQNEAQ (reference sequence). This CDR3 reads CASSINRDIYEQYF. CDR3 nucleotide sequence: TGTGCCAGCAGCATAAACCGGGACATCTACGAGCAGTACTTC.

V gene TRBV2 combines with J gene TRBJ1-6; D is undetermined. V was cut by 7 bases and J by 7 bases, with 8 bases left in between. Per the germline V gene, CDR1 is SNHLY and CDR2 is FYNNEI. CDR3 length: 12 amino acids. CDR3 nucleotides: TGTGCCAGCAATTTGGGGAATTCACCCCTCCACTTT. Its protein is CASNLGNSPLHF. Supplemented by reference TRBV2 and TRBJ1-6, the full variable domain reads EPEVTQTPSHQVTQMGQEVILRCVPISNHLYFYWYRQILGQKVEFLVSFYNNEISEKSEIFDDQFSVERPDGSNFTLKIRSTKLEDSAMYFCASNLGNSPLHFGNGTRLTVT.

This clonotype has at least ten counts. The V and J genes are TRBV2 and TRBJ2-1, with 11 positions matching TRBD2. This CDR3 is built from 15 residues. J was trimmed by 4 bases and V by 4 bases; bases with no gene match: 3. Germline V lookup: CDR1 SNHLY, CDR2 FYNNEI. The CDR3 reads CASSGLAGGYNEQFF. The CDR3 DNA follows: TGTGCCAGCAGTGGGCTAGCGGGGGGTTACAATGAGCAGTTCTTC.

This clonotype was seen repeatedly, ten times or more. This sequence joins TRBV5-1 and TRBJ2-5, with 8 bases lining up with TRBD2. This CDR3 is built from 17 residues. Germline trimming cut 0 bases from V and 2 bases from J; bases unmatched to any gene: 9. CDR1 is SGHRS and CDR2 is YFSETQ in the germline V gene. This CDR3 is CASSLAGGANFQETQYF. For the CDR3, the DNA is TGCGCCAGCAGCTTGGCCGGGGGGGCTAATTTTCAAGAGACCCAGTACTTC.

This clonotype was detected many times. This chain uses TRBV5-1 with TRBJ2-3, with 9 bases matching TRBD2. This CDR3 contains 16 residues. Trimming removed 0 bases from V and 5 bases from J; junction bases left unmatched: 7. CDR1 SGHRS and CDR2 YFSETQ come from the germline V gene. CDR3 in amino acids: CASSLVVSGGGDTQYF. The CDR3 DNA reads TGCGCCAGCAGCTTGGTGGTTAGCGGGGGTGGAGATACGCAGTATTTT.

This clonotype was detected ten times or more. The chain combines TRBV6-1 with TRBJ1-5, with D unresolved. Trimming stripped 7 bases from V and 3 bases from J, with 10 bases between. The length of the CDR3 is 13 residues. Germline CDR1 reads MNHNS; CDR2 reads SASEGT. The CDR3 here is CASTLDFNQPQHF. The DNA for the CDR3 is TGTGCCAGCACACTTGACTTCAATCAGCCCCAGCATTTT.

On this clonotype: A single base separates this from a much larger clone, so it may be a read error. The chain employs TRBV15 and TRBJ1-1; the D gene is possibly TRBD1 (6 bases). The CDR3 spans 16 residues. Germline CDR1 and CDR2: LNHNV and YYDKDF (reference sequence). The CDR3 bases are TGTGTCACCAGCAGTGAACAGGGCAGTATAAACACTGAAGCTTTCTTT. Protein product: CVTSSEQGSINTEAFF. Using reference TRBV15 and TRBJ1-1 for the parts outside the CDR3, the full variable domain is DAMVIQNPRYQVTQFGKPVTLSCSQTLNHNVMYWYQQKSSQAPKLLFHYYDKDFNNEADTPDNFQSRRPNTSFCFLDIRSPGLGDTAMYLCVTSSEQGSINTEAFFGQGTRLTVV.

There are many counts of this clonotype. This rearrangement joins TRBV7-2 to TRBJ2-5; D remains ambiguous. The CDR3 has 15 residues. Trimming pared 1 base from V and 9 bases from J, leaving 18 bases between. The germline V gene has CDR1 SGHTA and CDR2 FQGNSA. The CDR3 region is CASSLVASSRTAQYF. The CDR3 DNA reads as TGTGCCAGCAGCTTAGTGGCAAGTTCTAGAACGGCCCAGTACTTC.

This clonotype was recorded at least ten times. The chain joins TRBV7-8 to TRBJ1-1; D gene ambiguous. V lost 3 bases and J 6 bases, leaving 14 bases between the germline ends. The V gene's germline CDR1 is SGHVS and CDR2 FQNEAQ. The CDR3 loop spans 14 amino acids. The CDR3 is CASSLAGRTPEAFF. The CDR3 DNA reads TGTGCCAGCAGCTTGGCCGGCAGAACCCCTGAAGCTTTCTTT.

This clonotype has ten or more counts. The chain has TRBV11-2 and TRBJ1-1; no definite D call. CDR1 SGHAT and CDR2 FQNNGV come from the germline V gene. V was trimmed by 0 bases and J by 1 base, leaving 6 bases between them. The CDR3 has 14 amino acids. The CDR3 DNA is TGTGCCAGCAGCTTAGATGCGCGGAACACTGAAGCTTTCTTT. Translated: CASSLDARNTEAFF.

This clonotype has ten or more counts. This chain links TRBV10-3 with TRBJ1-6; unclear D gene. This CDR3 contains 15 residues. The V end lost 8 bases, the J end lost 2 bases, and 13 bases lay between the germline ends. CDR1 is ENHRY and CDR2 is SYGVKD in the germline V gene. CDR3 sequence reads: CAISAVGPYNSPLHF. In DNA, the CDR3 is TGTGCCATCTCTGCAGTCGGCCCCTATAATTCACCCCTCCACTTT.

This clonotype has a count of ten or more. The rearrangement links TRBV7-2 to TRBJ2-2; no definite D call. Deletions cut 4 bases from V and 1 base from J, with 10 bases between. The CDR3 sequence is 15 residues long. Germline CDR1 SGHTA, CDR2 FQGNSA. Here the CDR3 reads CASSSSRQNTGELFF. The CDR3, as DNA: TGTGCCAGCAGCTCGTCCCGACAGAACACCGGGGAGCTGTTTTTT.

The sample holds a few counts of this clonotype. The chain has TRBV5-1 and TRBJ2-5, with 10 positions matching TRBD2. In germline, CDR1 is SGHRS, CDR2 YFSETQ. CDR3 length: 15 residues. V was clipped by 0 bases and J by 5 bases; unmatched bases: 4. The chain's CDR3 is CASSLDTSGEETQYF. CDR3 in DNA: TGCGCCAGCAGCTTGGATACTAGCGGGGAGGAGACCCAGTACTTC.

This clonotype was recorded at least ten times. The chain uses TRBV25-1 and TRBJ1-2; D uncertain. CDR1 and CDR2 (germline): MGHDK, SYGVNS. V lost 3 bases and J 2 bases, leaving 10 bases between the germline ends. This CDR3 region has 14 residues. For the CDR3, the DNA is TGTGCCAGCAGTGAGGTGGGCCGGAACTATGGCTACACCTTC. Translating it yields CASSEVGRNYGYTF.